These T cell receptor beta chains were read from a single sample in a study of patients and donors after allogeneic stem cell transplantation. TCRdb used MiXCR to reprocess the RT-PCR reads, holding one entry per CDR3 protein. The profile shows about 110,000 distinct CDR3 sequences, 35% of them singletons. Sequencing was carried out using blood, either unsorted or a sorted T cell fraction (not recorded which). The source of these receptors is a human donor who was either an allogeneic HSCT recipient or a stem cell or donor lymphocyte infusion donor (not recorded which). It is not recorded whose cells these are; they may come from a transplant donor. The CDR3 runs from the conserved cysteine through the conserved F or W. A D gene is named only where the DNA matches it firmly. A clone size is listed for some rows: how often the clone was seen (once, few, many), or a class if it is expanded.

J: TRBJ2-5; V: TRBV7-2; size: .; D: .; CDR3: CASSSPPHGIETQYF; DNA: TGTGCCAGCAGCTCCCCCCCACATGGGATAGAGACCCAGTACTTC
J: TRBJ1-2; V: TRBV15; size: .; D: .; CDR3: CATSRDGMPGYTF; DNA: TGTGCCACCAGCAGAGATGGCATGCCTGGCTACACCTTC
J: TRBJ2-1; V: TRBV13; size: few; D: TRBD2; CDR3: CASSMGLAASPSYNEQFF; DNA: TGTGCCAGCAGCATGGGACTAGCGGCCTCACCATCCTACAATGAGCAGTTCTTC
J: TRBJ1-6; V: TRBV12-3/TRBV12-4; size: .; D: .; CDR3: CASTRAVGGHSPLHF; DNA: TGTGCCAGCACCCGGGCCGTGGGAGGGCATTCACCCCTCCACTTT
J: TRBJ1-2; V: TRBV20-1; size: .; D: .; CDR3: CSASRGAFYGYTF; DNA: TGCAGTGCTAGTCGGGGGGCGTTCTATGGCTACACCTTC
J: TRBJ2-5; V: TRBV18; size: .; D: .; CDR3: CASSPRPGETQYF; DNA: TGTGCCAGCTCACCGCGACCGGGAGAGACCCAGTACTTC
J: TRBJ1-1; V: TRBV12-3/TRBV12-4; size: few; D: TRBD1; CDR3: CASSQRQGGKEAFF; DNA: TGTGCCAGCAGCCAAAGACAGGGGGGAAAAGAAGCTTTCTTT
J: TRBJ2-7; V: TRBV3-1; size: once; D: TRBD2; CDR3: CASSQVAGFSYEQYF; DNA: TGTGCCAGCAGCCAGGTAGCGGGGTTCTCCTACGAGCAGTACTTC
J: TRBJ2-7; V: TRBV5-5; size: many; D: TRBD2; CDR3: CASSGLGLAGVQYEQYF; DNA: TGTGCCAGCAGCGGCCTTGGACTAGCGGGAGTTCAGTACGAGCAGTACTTC
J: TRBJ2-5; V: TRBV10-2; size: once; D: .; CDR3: CASSARTQETQYF; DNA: TGCGCCAGCAGTGCGAGGACTCAAGAGACCCAGTACTTC